A single sample gave rise to the 11 T cell receptor beta chains below, sequenced in a study of blood T cell repertoires in COVID-19. The repertoire was sequenced with immunoSEQ multiplex PCR; TCRdb's copy has only in-frame clones and lacks some. The table has approximately 90,000 clones, around nine tenths seen once; the top ten hold roughly 3.5%. Sequences were obtained from peripheral blood. The source of these receptors is a woman aged 70-85 years with acute or convalescent COVID-19.

The rearrangement joins TRBV12-2 to TRBJ2-7; TRBD1, the D gene given by the table, was not confirmed from the DNA. TRBV12-2 constitutes a pseudogene. The length of the CDR3 is 16 residues. Here the CDR3 DNA reads TGTGCAAGTCGCTTAGCGCGTCAGGGACAGGTCTACGAGCAGTACGTC. It codes for CASRLARQGQVYEQYV.

The chain has TRBV27 and TRBJ2-1, with D perhaps matching TRBD1 (5 bases). Trimming shortened V by 5 bases and J by 5 bases, and 19 bases separated the two germline ends. Germline CDR1 MNHEY, CDR2 SMNVEV (reference sequence). CDR3 length: 16 residues. CDR3 protein: CASSLMFPTVNNEQFF. As DNA, the CDR3 is TGTGCCAGCAGTCTTATGTTCCCGACAGTAAACAATGAGCAGTTCTTC.

This clone showed up just once. V gene TRBV4-1 combines with J gene TRBJ1-5, with 9 bases lining up with TRBD1. The germline gives CDR1 MGHRA, CDR2 YSYEKL. The CDR3 sequence is 19 residues long. The junction had 16 bases not matched to a gene; V was cut back by 1 base and J by 6 bases. The CDR3 is CASSQGTGREQGARQPQHF. The CDR3, as DNA: TGCGCCAGCAGCCAAGGGACAGGGAGGGAACAGGGGGCACGTCAGCCCCAGCATTTT.

The CDR3 reads CAWGGQGLNYGYTF. The CDR3 DNA follows: TGTGCCTGGGGGGGACAGGGGCTCAACTATGGCTACACCTTC. The chain uses TRBV30 and TRBJ1-2; TRBD1 matches 10 bases. With V trimmed by 5 bases and J by 2 bases, 5 bases remained unmatched. The CDR3 is 14 amino acids. CDR1 is GTSNPN, CDR2 SVGIG, per germline (reference sequence).

The CDR3 DNA follows: TGTGCCAGCAGTTTGGGAGCTGGCTACAATGAGCAGTTCTTC. It is translated as CASSLGAGYNEQFF. The V gene is TRBV6-5, the J gene TRBJ2-1, with D perhaps TRBD2 (5 bases). The CDR3 has 14 residues. V lost 4 bases to trimming and J lost 3 bases, with 10 bases between them. The germline V gene encodes CDR1 MNHEY and CDR2 SVGAGI.

This sequence joins TRBV6-6 and TRBJ2-3, with D tentatively TRBD2 (5 bases). From germline, CDR1 is MNHNY and CDR2 SVGAGI (reference sequence). The germline V and J ends were trimmed by 6 bases and 2 bases, with 9 bases remaining between them. The CDR3 runs 13 residues. The CDR3 spells CASSHGVTDTQYF. The CDR3 nucleotides are TGTGCCAGCAGCCACGGGGTCACAGATACGCAGTATTTT.

The chain links TRBV21-1 to TRBJ2-7; no DNA check was done on the table's D call, TRBD1. TRBV21-1 is given as a pseudogene. The CDR3 spans 12 residues. CDR3 amino acids: CASSRQGYEQYV. The CDR3 region has the DNA TGTGCCAGCAGCCGACAGGGTTACGAGCAGTACGTC.

J is TRBJ1-4 and V is TRBV5-4; 7 nucleotides align to TRBD1. In germline, CDR1 is SGHNT, CDR2 YYREEE (reference sequence). Losses at the gene ends were 4 bases for V and 14 bases for J; bases not matched to a gene: 11. CDR3 length: 13 residues. CDR3 nucleotide sequence: TGTGCCAGCAGCCGCGGGGACAGTCCTTCCCTGTTTTTT. Protein sequence: CASSRGDSPSLFF.

This sequence joins TRBV28 and TRBJ2-7; 10 nucleotides line up with TRBD2. J gave up 5 bases and V 6 bases, and 7 bases lay outside the gene matches. CDR1 is MDHEN and CDR2 is SYDVKM in the germline V gene. This CDR3 has 14 residues. The CDR3 region is CASRDGTSAHEQYV. CDR3 coding DNA: TGTGCCAGCAGGGACGGGACTAGCGCCCACGAGCAGTACGTC.

The chain joins TRBV12-3 or TRBV12-4 to TRBJ1-1; D is uncertain. Trimming took off 0 bases at V and 11 bases at J, with 7 bases between the two ends. CDR3 length equals 11 residues. CDR3 loop: CASSLAGGAFF. CDR3 sequence (DNA): TGTGCCAGCAGTTTAGCGGGAGGGGCTTTCTTT.

The V and J genes are TRBV19 and TRBJ2-7; 11 positions agree with TRBD1. The CDR3 covers 14 residues. Germline V gives CDR1 LNHDA, CDR2 SQIVND (reference sequence). The V and J ends lost 5 bases and 6 bases, in that order; junction bases with no gene match: 6. The CDR3 protein is CASSVTGTGGEQYF. CDR3 DNA sequence: TGTGCCAGTAGTGTGACCGGGACAGGGGGCGAGCAGTACTTC. Supplemented by reference TRBV19 and TRBJ2-7, the full variable domain reads DGGITQSPKYLFRKEGQNVTLSCEQNLNHDAMYWYRQDPGQGLRLIYYSQIVNDFQKGDIAEGYSVSREKKESFPLTVTSAQKNPTAFYLCASSVTGTGGEQYFGPGTRLTVT.